This is a list of T cell receptor beta chains from one sample in a study of cytomegalovirus exposure and HLA in healthy donors. Assay: immunoSEQ multiplex PCR; the TCRdb copy retains only in-frame clones and omits some. The sample has around 300,000 clones, 70% to 90% seen once. What was sequenced was PBMCs. Source of these receptors: a man aged 30 to 45 in good health and CMV-seronegative. The CDR3 runs from the conserved cysteine through the conserved F or W. The D gene is left open where the match is weak. Rows may omit the clone size; those that give it use once, few, many or a size class.

abundance	v_gene	j_gene	len	d_gene	CDR3aa	CDR3nt
NA	TRBV29-1	TRBJ1-1	11	NA	CSVDRNTEAFF	TGCAGCGTTGACAGGAACACTGAAGCTTTCTTT
NA	TRBV5-1	TRBJ2-2	17	NA	CASSWTTVGQFMGELFF	TGCGCCAGCAGCTGGACGACGGTAGGACAGTTTATGGGGGAGCTGTTTTTT
few	TRBV18	TRBJ1-6	15	NA	CASSPRDTQNSPLHF	TGTGCCAGCTCACCACGGGACACCCAAAATTCACCCCTCCACTTT
once	TRBV18	TRBJ1-2	15	TRBD1	CASSPSRTGPYGYTF	TGTGCCAGCTCACCATCGAGGACAGGGCCTTATGGCTACACCTTC
once	TRBV27	TRBJ1-1	16	NA	CASSYTPSRMNTEAFF	TGTGCCAGCAGCTACACGCCGTCGAGGATGAACACTGAAGCTTTCTTT
NA	TRBV6-5	TRBJ2-7	16	NA	CASSYSDSMNSYEQYF	TGTGCCAGCAGTTACTCGGACAGCATGAACTCCTACGAGCAGTACTTC
NA	TRBV6-6	TRBJ2-5	15	TRBD2	CASSSISGGQETQYF	TGTGCCAGCAGTTCAATTAGCGGGGGACAAGAGACCCAGTACTTC
few	TRBV11-2	TRBJ2-7	15	NA	CASSLLGTFSYEQYF	TGTGCCAGCAGCTTACTAGGGACATTCTCCTACGAGCAGTACTTC
NA	TRBV7-9	TRBJ2-7	14	TRBD2	CASSLGGRGFEQYF	TGTGCCAGCAGCTTAGGGGGGAGGGGCTTCGAGCAGTACTTC
NA	TRBV5-1	TRBJ2-7	15	NA	CASSYQGRDGEEQYF	TGCGCCAGCAGCTATCAGGGGCGAGACGGGGAGGAGCAGTACTTC
once	TRBV5-1	TRBJ1-2	17	TRBD1	CASSPRQGQGVNYGYTF	TGCGCCAGCAGTCCGAGGCAGGGACAGGGGGTCAACTATGGCTACACCTTC
NA	TRBV4-1	TRBJ1-1	15	TRBD1	CASSQTGGANTEAFF	TGCGCCAGCAGCCAAACAGGGGGCGCGAACACTGAAGCTTTCTTT
few	TRBV6-5	TRBJ2-2	14	NA	CASSSGDATGELFF	TGTGCCAGCAGTTCAGGGGACGCCACCGGGGAGCTGTTTTTT
NA	TRBV12-1	TRBJ1-6	14	NA	CARGQKYYNSPLHF	TGTGCCAGGGGACAGAAATACTATAATTCACCCCTCCACTTT
NA	TRBV14	TRBJ2-3	11	NA	CASSRLDTQYF	TGTGCCAGCAGCCGACTTGATACGCAGTATTTT
NA	TRBV6-4	TRBJ2-2	14	NA	CASSDSNGAGELFF	TGTGCCAGCAGTGACTCGAACGGGGCCGGGGAGCTGTTTTTT
NA	TRBV6-4	TRBJ2-1	15	TRBD2	CASSEDGGVYNEQFF	TGTGCCAGCAGTGAAGACGGGGGGGTTTACAATGAGCAGTTCTTC
NA	TRBV18	TRBJ1-6	17	TRBD1	CASSRTGGLSYNSPLHF	TGTGCCAGCTCTCGGACAGGGGGTTTATCCTATAATTCACCCCTCCACTTT
NA	TRBV19	TRBJ2-3	14	NA	CASSISFSTDTQYF	TGTGCCAGTAGTATCTCCTTCTCCACAGATACGCAGTATTTT
NA	TRBV5-1	TRBJ2-6	14	NA	CASSEGSGANVLTF	TGCGCCAGCAGTGAGGGCTCTGGGGCCAACGTCCTGACTTTC
NA	TRBV5-1	TRBJ1-2	14	NA	CASSLATTNYGYTF	TGCGCCAGCAGCTTGGCAACAACTAACTATGGCTACACCTTC
NA	TRBV19	TRBJ1-1	14	NA	CASGIGREVAEAFF	TGTGCCAGTGGCATAGGCCGGGAGGTTGCTGAAGCTTTCTTT
NA	TRBV15	TRBJ1-5	15	NA	CATSRDPGDNQPQHF	TGTGCCACCAGCAGAGACCCAGGGGACAATCAGCCCCAGCATTTT
NA	TRBV4-3	TRBJ2-2	17	TRBD1	CASSQGAGGLNTGELFF	TGCGCCAGCAGCCAGGGAGCAGGGGGTTTGAACACCGGGGAGCTGTTTTTT
NA	TRBV28	TRBJ2-2	15	NA	CASSGRHSRERELFF	TGTGCCAGCTCTGGCCGCCACAGTCGAGAACGGGAGCTGTTTTTT
NA	TRBV4-3	TRBJ2-4	18	TRBD1	CASSQDPTGGLAKNIQYF	TGCGCCAGCAGCCAAGATCCTACAGGGGGACTAGCCAAAAACATTCAGTACTTC
NA	TRBV5-1	TRBJ2-5	14	NA	CASSLAGPQETQYF	TGCGCCAGCAGCCTCGCGGGCCCCCAAGAGACCCAGTACTTC
NA	TRBV2	TRBJ2-7	14	TRBD1	CASRRDRGPYEQYF	TGTGCCAGCAGACGGGACAGGGGGCCCTACGAGCAGTACTTC
NA	TRBV4-1	TRBJ2-3	16	TRBD2	CASSPGTTTLTDTQYF	TGCGCCAGCAGCCCGGGGACTACTACTTTGACAGATACGCAGTATTTT
NA	TRBV6-6	TRBJ1-1	15	TRBD1	CASSTAGQGYTEAFF	TGTGCCAGCAGTACAGCGGGACAGGGTTACACTGAAGCTTTCTTT
NA	TRBV7-8	TRBJ2-3	14	NA	CASSFPTRRDTQYF	TGTGCCAGCAGCTTTCCTACCCGGCGGGATACGCAGTATTTT
NA	TRBV21-1	TRBJ2-7	15	NA	CASSKGRDHPYEQYF	TGTGCCAGCAGCAAAGGGAGGGACCACCCCTACGAGCAGTACTTC
NA	TRBV27	TRBJ2-7	13	NA	CASSRDSSYEQYF	TGTGCCAGCAGTCGCGACAGCTCCTACGAGCAGTACTTC
once	TRBV5-6	TRBJ2-4	17	NA	CASSFNSLREAKNIQYF	TGTGCCAGCAGCTTTAACTCTCTCCGGGAAGCCAAAAACATTCAGTACTTC
NA	TRBV2	TRBJ2-7	15	TRBD1	CASTIGQGQSYEQYF	TGTGCCAGCACCATCGGACAGGGCCAGTCCTACGAGCAGTACTTC
NA	TRBV12-5	TRBJ2-1	16	NA	CASGLVRTVSYNEQFF	TGTGCTAGTGGTTTGGTACGAACAGTGTCCTACAATGAGCAGTTCTTC